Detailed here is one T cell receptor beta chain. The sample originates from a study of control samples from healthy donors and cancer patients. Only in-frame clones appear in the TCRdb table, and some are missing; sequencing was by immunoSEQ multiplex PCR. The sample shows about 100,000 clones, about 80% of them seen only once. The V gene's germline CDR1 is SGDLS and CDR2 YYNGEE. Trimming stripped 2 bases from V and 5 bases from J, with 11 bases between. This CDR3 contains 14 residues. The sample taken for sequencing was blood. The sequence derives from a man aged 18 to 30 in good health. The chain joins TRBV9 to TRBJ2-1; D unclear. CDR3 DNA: TGTGCCAGCAGCGTTTGGGGAACGGACAATGAGCAGTTCTTC. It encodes CASSVWGTDNEQFF.